The next 9 T cell receptor beta chains were all read from a single sample in a study of shared clonotypes between healthy human individuals. Profiling relied on immunoSEQ multiplex PCR, and the TCRdb table lists in-frame clones only, not all of them. The sample consists of some 1.5 million clones, around 97% of them appearing once. Specimen: naive CD4+ T cells sorted from blood. Sample subset: CD45RA+ positively selected. All receptors derive from a man aged 25 to 40 in good health.

The CDR3 DNA sequence: TGCGCCAGCAGCTTTGGACAGGCTAACTATGGCTACACCTTC. As protein: CASSFGQANYGYTF. The chain is built from TRBV5-1 and TRBJ1-2; 7 bases map to TRBD1. CDR3 length equals 14 residues. V trimming: 2 bases; J trimming: 0 bases; junction bases outside the gene matches: 1. CDR1 and CDR2 (germline): SGHRS, YFSETQ.

On this clone: The same CDR3 also results from other DNA sequences found in this sample. In DNA, the CDR3 is TGTGCCAGCAGCGTAGGGACGGCTGGAAACACCATATATTTT. Its protein is CASSVGTAGNTIYF. This rearrangement joins TRBV9 to TRBJ1-3; D gene unclear. Deletions cut 0 bases from V and 2 bases from J, with 6 bases between. Germline V gives CDR1 SGDLS, CDR2 YYNGEE. The CDR3 covers 14 residues.

Remarks on this clone: Other DNA sequences within the sample encode an identical CDR3. The chain links TRBV5-1 to TRBJ2-5; D may match TRBD1 or TRBD2 (5 bases each). Per germline, CDR1 SGHRS and CDR2 YFSETQ. V was clipped by 0 bases and J by 4 bases, with 7 bases between them. The CDR3 has 13 amino acids. The CDR3 region has the DNA TGCGCCAGCAGCTTGGTTGGGGGAGAGACCCAGTACTTC. This codes for CASSLVGGETQYF.

The chain joins TRBV5-8 to TRBJ2-1; D is unresolved. Deletions cut 2 bases from V and 10 bases from J, with 13 bases between. Germline CDR1 and CDR2: SGHTS and YDEGEE. The CDR3 totals 13 residues. The CDR3 DNA reads TGTGCCAGCAGCTTTGGCCAGCTCTTAGAGCAGTTCTTC. It yields the protein CASSFGQLLEQFF.

The rearrangement joins TRBV11-3 to TRBJ2-3; D possibly uses TRBD1 or TRBD2 (6 bases each). The CDR3 sequence is 16 residues long. The V end was cut by 0 bases, the J end by 0 bases, with 10 bases between. Germline lookup yields CDR1 SGHNT and CDR2 YENEEA. The DNA of the CDR3 is TGTGCCAGCAGCTTAGACGGGGGCCTTAGCACAGATACGCAGTATTTT. It specifies CASSLDGGLSTDTQYF. Using reference TRBV11-3 and TRBJ2-3 for the parts outside the CDR3, the full variable domain is EAGVVQSPRYKIIEKKQPVAFWCNPISGHNTLYWYLQNLGQGPELLIRYENEEAVDDSQLPKDRFSAERLKGVDSTLKIQPAELGDSAVYLCASSLDGGLSTDTQYFGPGTRLTVL.

In the case of this clone: Other nucleotide sequences in the sample specify the same CDR3. This sequence joins TRBV7-2 and TRBJ2-7, with 7 bases aligning to TRBD2. After removal of 8 bases from V and 1 base from J, the junction contained 8 bases not matched to a gene. Germline CDR1 and CDR2: SGHTA and FQGNSA. CDR3 length: 14 amino acids. CDR3 nucleotide sequence: TGTGCCAGCTCCCGGGGCGGGAGTTCCTACGAGCAGTACTTC. This encodes CASSRGGSSYEQYF.

The chain carries TRBV11-2 and TRBJ2-7; TRBD1 matches 11 bases. V gave up 5 bases and J gave up 6 bases; unmatched junction bases: 6. Germline CDR1 reads SGHAT; CDR2 reads FQNNGV. This CDR3 has 14 amino acids. In nucleotides, the CDR3 is TGTGCCAGCAGCCGGGACAGGGGGGATTCCGAGCAGTACTTC. Residues: CASSRDRGDSEQYF. Drawing the rest from reference TRBV11-2 and TRBJ2-7, the complete variable domain is EAGVAQSPRYKIIEKRQSVAFWCNPISGHATLYWYQQILGQGPKLLIQFQNNGVVDDSQLPKDRFSAERLKGVDSTLKIQPAKLEDSAVYLCASSRDRGDSEQYFGPGTRLTVT.

About this clone itself: Other DNA sequences from this sample encode an identical CDR3 as well. This chain joins TRBV7-6 and TRBJ2-1; TRBD2 is a possible D gene (5 bases). The germline V gene encodes CDR1 SGHVS and CDR2 FNYEAQ. The CDR3 is 15 residues long. V was clipped by 6 bases and J by 5 bases, with 17 bases between them. The CDR3 DNA sequence: TGTGCCAGCAGTTTTGCTCCGCTAGCCCACAATGAGCAGTTCTTC. It specifies CASSFAPLAHNEQFF.

The V call is TRBV7-2, the J call TRBJ1-5; D is ambiguous. The germline V gene has CDR1 SGHTA and CDR2 FQGNSA. The CDR3 totals 13 residues. V gave up 4 bases and J gave up 10 bases, with 14 bases separating them. The DNA of the CDR3 is TGTGCCAGCAGCTACGGACCCGCTGGACCCCAGCATTTT. Its translation is CASSYGPAGPQHF.